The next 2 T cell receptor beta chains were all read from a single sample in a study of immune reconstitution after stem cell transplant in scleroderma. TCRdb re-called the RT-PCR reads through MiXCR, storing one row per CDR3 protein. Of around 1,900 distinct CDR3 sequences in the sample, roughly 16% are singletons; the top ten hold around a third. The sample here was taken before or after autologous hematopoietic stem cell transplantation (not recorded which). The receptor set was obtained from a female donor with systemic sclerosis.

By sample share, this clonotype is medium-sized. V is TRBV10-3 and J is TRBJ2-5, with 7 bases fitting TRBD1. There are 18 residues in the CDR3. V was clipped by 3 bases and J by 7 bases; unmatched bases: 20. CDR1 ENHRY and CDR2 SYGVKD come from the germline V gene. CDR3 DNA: TGTGCCATCAGTGAAGTGGGACAGCCCTATCACGAACTGGGGACCCAGTACTTC. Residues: CAISEVGQPYHELGTQYF.

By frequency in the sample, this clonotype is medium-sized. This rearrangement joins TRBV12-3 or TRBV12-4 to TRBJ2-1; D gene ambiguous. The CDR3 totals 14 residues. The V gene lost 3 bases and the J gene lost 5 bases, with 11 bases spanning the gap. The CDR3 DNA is TGTGCCAGCAGTTTCGGCAGGAATAACAATGAGCAGTTCTTC. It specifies CASSFGRNNNEQFF.